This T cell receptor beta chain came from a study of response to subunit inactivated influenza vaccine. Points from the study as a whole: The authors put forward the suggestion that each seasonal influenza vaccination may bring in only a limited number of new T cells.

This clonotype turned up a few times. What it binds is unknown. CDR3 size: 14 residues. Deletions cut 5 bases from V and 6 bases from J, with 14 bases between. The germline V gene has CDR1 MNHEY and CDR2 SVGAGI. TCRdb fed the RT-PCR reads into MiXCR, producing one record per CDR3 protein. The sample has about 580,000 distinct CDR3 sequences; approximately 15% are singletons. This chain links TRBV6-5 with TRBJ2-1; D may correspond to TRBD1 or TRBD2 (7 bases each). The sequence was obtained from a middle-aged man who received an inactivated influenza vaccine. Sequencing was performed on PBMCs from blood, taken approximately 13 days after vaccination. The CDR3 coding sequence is TGTGCCAGCAGTCTACCAGGGGGGGTCAATGAGCAGTTCTTC. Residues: CASSLPGGVNEQFF.